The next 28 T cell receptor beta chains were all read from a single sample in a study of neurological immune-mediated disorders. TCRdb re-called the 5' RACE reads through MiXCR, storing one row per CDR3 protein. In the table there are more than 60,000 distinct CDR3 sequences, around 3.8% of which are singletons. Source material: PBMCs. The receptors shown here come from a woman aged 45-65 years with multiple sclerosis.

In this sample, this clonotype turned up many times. CDR3 in amino acids: CATSRDASGGEQYF. CDR3 bases: TGTGCCACCAGCAGAGATGCTAGCGGAGGCGAGCAGTACTTC. The chain has TRBV15 and TRBJ2-7; 7 nucleotides agree with TRBD2. This CDR3 has 14 residues. The germline V gene encodes CDR1 LNHNV and CDR2 YYDKDF (reference sequence). V trimming: 0 bases; J trimming: 6 bases; junction bases outside the gene matches: 5.

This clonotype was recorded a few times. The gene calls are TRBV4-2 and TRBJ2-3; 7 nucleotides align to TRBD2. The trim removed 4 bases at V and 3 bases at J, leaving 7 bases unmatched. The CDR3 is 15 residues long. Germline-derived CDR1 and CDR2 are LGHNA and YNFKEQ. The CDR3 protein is CASSLFPSGTDTQYF. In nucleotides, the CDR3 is TGTGCCAGCAGCCTCTTTCCTAGCGGAACAGATACGCAGTATTTT.

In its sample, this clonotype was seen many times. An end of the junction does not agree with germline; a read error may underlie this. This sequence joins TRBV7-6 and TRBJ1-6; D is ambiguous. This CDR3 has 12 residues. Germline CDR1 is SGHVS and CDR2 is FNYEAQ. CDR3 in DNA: TGTGCCAGCAGCATTGATAATTCACCCCTCAACTTT. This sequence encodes CASSIDNSPLNF.

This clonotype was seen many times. The CDR3 region has the DNA TGCGCCAGCAGCCCGAGACAGGGGGCAGACTACGAGCAGTACTTC. This codes for CASSPRQGADYEQYF. This chain links TRBV5-1 with TRBJ2-7; 10 nucleotides align to TRBD1. Germline loops: CDR1 SGHRS, CDR2 YFSETQ. The CDR3 runs to 15 residues. Losses at the gene ends were 4 bases for V and 3 bases for J; bases not matched to a gene: 7.

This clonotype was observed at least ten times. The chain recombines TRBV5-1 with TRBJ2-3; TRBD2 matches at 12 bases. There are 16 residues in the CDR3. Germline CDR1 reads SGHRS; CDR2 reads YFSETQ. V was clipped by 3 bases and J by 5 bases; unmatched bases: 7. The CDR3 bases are TGCGCCAGCAGCTGGGGACTAGCGGGTGTAGGAGATACGCAGTATTTT. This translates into CASSWGLAGVGDTQYF.

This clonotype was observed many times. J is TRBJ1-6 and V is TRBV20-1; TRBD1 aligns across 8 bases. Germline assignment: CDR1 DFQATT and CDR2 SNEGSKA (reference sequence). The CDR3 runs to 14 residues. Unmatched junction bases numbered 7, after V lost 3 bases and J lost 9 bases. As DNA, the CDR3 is TGCAGTGCTAGGGGGGACAGGCCAACTTCACCCCTCCACTTT. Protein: CSARGDRPTSPLHF.

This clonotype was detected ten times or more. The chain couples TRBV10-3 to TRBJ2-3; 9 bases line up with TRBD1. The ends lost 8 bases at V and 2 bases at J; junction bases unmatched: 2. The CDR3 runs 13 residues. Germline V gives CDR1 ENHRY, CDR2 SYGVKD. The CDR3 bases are TGTGCCATCGGGACAGGGTACACAGATACGCAGTATTTT. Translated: CAIGTGYTDTQYF.

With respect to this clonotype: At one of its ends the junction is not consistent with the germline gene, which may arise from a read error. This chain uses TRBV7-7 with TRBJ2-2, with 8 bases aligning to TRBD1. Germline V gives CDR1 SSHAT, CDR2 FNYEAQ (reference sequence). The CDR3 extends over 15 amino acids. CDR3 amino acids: CASSPGTGNTGELFF. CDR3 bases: TGTGCTAGCAGCCCCGGGACAGGGAACACCGGGGAGCTGTTTTTT. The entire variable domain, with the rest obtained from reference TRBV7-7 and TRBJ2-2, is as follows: GAGVSQSPRYKVTKRGQDVTLRCDPISSHATLYWYQQALGQGPEFLTYFNYEAQPDKSGLPSDRFSAERPEGSISTLTIQRTEQRDSAMYRCASSPGTGNTGELFFGEGSRLTVL.

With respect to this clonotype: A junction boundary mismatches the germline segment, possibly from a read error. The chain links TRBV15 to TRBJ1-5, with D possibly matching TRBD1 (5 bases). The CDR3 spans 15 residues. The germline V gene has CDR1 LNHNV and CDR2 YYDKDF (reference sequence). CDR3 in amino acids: CATSSAGTVNQPQNF. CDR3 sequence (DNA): TGTGCCACCAGCAGCGCCGGGACGGTCAATCAGCCCCAGAATTTT.

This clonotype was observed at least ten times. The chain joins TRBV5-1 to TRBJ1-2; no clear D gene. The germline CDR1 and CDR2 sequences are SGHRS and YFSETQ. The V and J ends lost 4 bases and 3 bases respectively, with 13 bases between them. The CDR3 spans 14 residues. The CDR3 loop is CASSPSAGDYGYTF. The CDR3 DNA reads TGCGCCAGCAGCCCGTCGGCGGGTGACTATGGCTACACCTTC.

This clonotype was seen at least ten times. As DNA, the CDR3 is TGTGCCAGCAGTCCCTCGGGACTTAGCAATCAGCCCCAGCATTTT. It yields the protein CASSPSGLSNQPQHF. J is TRBJ1-5 and V is TRBV12-3 or TRBV12-4, with a weak D call TRBD1 (5 bases). The V and J ends lost 5 bases and 0 bases respectively, with 11 bases between them. This CDR3 is built from 15 residues.

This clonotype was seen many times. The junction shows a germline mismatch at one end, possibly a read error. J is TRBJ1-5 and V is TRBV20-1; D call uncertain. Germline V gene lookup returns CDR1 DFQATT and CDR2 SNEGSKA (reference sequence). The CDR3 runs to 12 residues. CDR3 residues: CSASDGNQPQNF. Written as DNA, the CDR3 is TGCAGTGCTTCGGACGGGAATCAGCCCCAGAATTTT.

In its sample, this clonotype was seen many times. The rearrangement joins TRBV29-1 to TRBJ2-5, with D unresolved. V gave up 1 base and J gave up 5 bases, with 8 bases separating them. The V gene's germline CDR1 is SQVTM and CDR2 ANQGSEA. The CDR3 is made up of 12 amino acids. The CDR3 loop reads CSVEAVVETQYF. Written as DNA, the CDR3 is TGCAGCGTTGAAGCAGTGGTGGAGACCCAGTACTTC.

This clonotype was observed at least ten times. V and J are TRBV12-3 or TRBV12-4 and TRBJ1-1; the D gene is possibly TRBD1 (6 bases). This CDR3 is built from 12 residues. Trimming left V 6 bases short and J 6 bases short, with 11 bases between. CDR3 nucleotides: TGTGCCAGCAGCCTGGGGGCTGCTGAAGCTTTCTTT. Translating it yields CASSLGAAEAFF.

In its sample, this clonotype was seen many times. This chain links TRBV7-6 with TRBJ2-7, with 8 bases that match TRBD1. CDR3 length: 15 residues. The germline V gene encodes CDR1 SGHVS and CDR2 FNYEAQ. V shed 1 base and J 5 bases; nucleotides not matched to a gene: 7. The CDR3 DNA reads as TGTGCCAGCAGCTTAGAGGCAGGGGGCTTAAACGAGCAGTACTTC. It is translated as CASSLEAGGLNEQYF.

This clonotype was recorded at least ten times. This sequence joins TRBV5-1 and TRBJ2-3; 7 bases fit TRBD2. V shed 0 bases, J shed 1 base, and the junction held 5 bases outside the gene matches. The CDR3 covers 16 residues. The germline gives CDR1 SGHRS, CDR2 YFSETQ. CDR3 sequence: CASSLDAGDGTDTQYF. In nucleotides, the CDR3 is TGCGCCAGCAGCTTGGACGCGGGAGACGGCACAGATACGCAGTATTTT.

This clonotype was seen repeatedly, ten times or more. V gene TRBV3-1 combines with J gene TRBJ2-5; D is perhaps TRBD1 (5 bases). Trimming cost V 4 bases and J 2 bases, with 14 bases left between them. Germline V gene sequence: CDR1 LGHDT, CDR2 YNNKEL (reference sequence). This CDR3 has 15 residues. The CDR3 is CASSLQAFRQETQYF. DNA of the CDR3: TGTGCCAGCAGCCTACAGGCATTTAGACAAGAGACCCAGTACTTC.

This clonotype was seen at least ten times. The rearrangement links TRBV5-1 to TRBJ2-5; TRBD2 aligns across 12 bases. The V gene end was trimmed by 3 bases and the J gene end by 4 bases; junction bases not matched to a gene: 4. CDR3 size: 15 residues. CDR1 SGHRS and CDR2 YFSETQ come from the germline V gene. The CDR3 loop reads CASSWTSGKGETQYF. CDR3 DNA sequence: TGCGCCAGCAGCTGGACTAGCGGGAAAGGAGAGACCCAGTACTTC.

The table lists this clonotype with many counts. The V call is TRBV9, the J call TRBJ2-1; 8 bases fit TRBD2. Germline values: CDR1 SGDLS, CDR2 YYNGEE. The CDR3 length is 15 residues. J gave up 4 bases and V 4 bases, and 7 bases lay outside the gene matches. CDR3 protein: CASSPTSDPYNEQFF. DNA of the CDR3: TGTGCCAGCAGCCCGACTAGCGACCCATACAATGAGCAGTTCTTC.

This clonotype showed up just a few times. The CDR3 coding sequence is TGTGCCACCAGTGATGACAAAAACAAGGATGAAGCTTTCTTT. Translated, it gives CATSDDKNKDEAFF. This rearrangement joins TRBV24-1 to TRBJ1-1; D remains unclear. The germline V and J ends were trimmed by 3 bases and 7 bases, with 14 bases remaining between them. From germline, CDR1 is KGHDR and CDR2 SFDVKD. There are 14 residues in the CDR3.

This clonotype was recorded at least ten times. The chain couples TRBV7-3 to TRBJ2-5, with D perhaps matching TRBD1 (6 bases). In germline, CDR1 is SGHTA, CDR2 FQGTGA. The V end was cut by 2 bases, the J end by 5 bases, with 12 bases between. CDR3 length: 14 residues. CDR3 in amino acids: CASSLGGVGETQYF. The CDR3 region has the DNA TGTGCCAGCAGCTTAGGGGGCGTCGGGGAGACCCAGTACTTC.

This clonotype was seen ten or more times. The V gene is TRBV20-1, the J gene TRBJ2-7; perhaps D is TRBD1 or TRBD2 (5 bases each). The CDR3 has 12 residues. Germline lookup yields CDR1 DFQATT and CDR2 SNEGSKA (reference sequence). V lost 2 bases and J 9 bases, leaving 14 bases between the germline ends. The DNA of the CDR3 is TGCAGTGCTAGAAGTTTTGGGGACCCGCAGTACTTC. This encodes CSARSFGDPQYF.

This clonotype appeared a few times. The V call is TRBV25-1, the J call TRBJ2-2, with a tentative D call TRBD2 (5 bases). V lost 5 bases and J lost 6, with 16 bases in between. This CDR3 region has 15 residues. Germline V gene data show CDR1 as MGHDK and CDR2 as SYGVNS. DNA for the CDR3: TGTGCCAGCAGTTCACGGGGAGAGATTCCCGGGGAGCTGTTTTTT. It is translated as CASSSRGEIPGELFF. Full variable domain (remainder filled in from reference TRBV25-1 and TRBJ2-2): EADIYQTPRYLVIGTGKKITLECSQTMGHDKMYWYQQDPGMELHLIHYSYGVNSTEKGDLSSESTVSRIRTEHFPLTLESARPSHTSQYLCASSSRGEIPGELFFGEGSRLTVL.

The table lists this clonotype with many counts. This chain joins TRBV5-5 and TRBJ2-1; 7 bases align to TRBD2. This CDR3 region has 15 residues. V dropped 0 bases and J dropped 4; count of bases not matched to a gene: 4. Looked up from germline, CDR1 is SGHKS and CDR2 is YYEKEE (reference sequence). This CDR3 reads CASSLAPGGYNEQFF. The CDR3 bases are TGTGCCAGCAGCTTGGCACCGGGAGGATACAATGAGCAGTTCTTC.

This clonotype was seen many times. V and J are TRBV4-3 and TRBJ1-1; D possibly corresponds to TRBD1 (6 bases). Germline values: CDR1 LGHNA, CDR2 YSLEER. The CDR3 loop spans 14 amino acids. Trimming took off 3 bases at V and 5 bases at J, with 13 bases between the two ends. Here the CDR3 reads CASSQDQGRTEAFF. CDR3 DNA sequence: TGCGCCAGCAGCCAGGATCAGGGGAGGACTGAAGCTTTCTTT.

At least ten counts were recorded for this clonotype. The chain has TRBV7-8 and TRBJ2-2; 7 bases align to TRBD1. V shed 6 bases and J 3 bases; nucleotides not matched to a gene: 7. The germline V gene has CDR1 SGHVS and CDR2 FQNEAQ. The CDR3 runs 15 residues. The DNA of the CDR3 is TGTGCCAGCAGTCCTAGAGGGGGCGACACCGGGGAGCTGTTTTTT. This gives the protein CASSPRGGDTGELFF.

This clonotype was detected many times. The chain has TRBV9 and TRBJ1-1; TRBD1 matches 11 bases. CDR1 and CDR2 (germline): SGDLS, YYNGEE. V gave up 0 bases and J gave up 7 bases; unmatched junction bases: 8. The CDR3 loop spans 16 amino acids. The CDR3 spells CASSVDVRGQGDEAFF. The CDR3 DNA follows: TGTGCCAGCAGCGTAGATGTCAGGGGACAGGGGGATGAAGCTTTCTTT.

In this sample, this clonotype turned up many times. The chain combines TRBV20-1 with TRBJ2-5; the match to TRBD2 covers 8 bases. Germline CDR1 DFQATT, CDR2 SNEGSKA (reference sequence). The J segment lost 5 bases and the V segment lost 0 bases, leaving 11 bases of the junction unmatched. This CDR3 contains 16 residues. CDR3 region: CSARDPGGGKGETQYF. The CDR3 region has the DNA TGCAGTGCTAGAGACCCCGGGGGGGGGAAGGGGGAGACCCAGTACTTC.